A single T cell receptor (beta chain) is shown here with its context. Its specificity is not known. Those who donated were healthy bone marrow donors. The sample comes from a study of cytomegalovirus exposure and HLA in healthy donors. Notes on the study in general: In vitro confirmation showed a few CMV-associated chains to be CMV antigen specific.

Germline V CDR1 and CDR2: MDHEN, SYDVKM. There are 13 residues in the CDR3. The V gene lost 3 bases and the J gene lost 2 bases, with 7 bases spanning the gap. With 60 Vbeta and 13 Jbeta primers, the PCR was carried out. Produced via immunoSEQ multiplex PCR; TCRdb's table is partial and in-frame only. The repertoire holds about 170,000 clones, with about four fifths as singletons. Sequencing was done on a sample of PBMCs. The rearrangement uses TRBV28 and TRBJ1-1; no definite D call. This clonotype originated in a male donor in good health and CMV-seronegative. The CDR3 reads CASSFPLNTEAFF. In DNA form, the CDR3 reads TGTGCCAGCAGTTTCCCCCTCAACACTGAAGCTTTCTTT.